This passage covers 19 T cell receptor beta chains from one sample sequenced in a study of graft-versus-host responses after intestinal transplantation. The data were produced by immunoSEQ multiplex PCR, yet TCRdb's version contains in-frame clones alone and is incomplete. The data contain more than 60,000 clones, 90% of them singletons. Their antigens remain unidentified. The sample was unstimulated CD8+ T cells sorted from spleen or lymph node cells, taken before intestinal transplant. These receptors came from a human donor who received an intestinal transplant.

The chain uses TRBV2 and TRBJ2-2, with TRBD1 matching over 8 bases. Germline V gives CDR1 SNHLY, CDR2 FYNNEI. V dropped 7 bases and J dropped 0; count of bases not matched to a gene: 13. This CDR3 comprises 18 residues. CDR3 nucleotide sequence: TGTGCCAGCATCAGGGACAGGTATCTGGACGCGAACACCGGGGAGCTGTTTTTT. Its translation: CASIRDRYLDANTGELFF. The full variable domain, in which reference TRBV2 and TRBJ2-2 provide the parts outside the CDR3, is EPEVTQTPSHQVTQMGQEVILRCVPISNHLYFYWYRQILGQKVEFLVSFYNNEISEKSEIFDDQFSVERPDGSNFTLKIRSTKLEDSAMYFCASIRDRYLDANTGELFFGEGSRLTVL.

The chain combines TRBV29-1 with TRBJ2-7, with 11 bases lining up with TRBD2. Germline assignment: CDR1 SQVTM and CDR2 ANQGSEA. The CDR3 covers 18 residues. With 5 bases clipped from V and 0 bases from J, the junction kept 15 bases outside the gene matches. The CDR3 region is CSVLPELAGDLSSYEQYF. The CDR3 DNA follows: TGCAGCGTTCTCCCTGAACTAGCGGGGGACCTCAGCTCCTACGAGCAGTACTTC.

The rearrangement uses TRBV19 and TRBJ1-1; 9 positions match TRBD1. CDR1 and CDR2 from the germline V gene are LNHDA and SQIVND (reference sequence). The V segment lost 4 bases and the J segment 1 base; nucleotides outside the gene matches: 4. The length of the CDR3 is 15 residues. CDR3 residues: CASSRQGGSNTEAFF. CDR3 nucleotide sequence: TGTGCCAGTAGTAGACAGGGGGGGTCGAACACTGAAGCTTTCTTT.

CDR3 amino acids: CASSSGGSYNEQFF. In DNA, the CDR3 is TGTGCCAGCAGTAGCGGGGGCTCCTACAATGAGCAGTTCTTC. The chain employs TRBV6-5 and TRBJ2-1; 8 nucleotides agree with TRBD2. After removal of 5 bases from V and 0 bases from J, the junction contained 0 bases not matched to a gene. The germline V gene encodes CDR1 MNHEY and CDR2 SVGAGI. CDR3 length: 14 residues.

V gene TRBV5-1 combines with J gene TRBJ1-2, with 9 bases fitting TRBD1. This CDR3 has 15 amino acids. Per germline, CDR1 SGHRS and CDR2 YFSETQ. The J segment lost 4 bases and the V segment lost 3 bases, leaving 7 bases of the junction unmatched. In nucleotides, the CDR3 is TGCGCCAGCAGCTCGACACAGGGGGCTAGCTATGGCTACACCTTC. It encodes CASSSTQGASYGYTF.

The chain couples TRBV6-5 to TRBJ2-6, with 8 bases that match TRBD1. Unmatched junction bases numbered 0, after V lost 6 bases and J lost 2 bases. This CDR3 region has 14 residues. The germline V gene has CDR1 MNHEY and CDR2 SVGAGI. The CDR3: CASRTGAGANVLTF. CDR3 bases: TGTGCCAGCAGGACAGGGGCTGGGGCCAACGTCCTGACTTTC.

The genes are TRBV4-1 and TRBJ2-1, with a weak D call TRBD1 (5 bases). Germline CDR1 reads MGHRA; CDR2 reads YSYEKL. Between the trimmed V and J ends, which lost 2 bases and 6 bases, there was a span of 11 bases. This CDR3 has 14 residues. The CDR3 DNA reads as TGCGCCAGCAGCCAATCTGGGGCGACCAATGAGCAGTTCTTC. This codes for CASSQSGATNEQFF.

This chain joins TRBV11-2 and TRBJ2-3; no clear D. This CDR3 has 13 residues. V lost 4 bases and J lost 2, with 7 bases in between. Germline V gene sequence: CDR1 SGHAT, CDR2 FQNNGV. The CDR3 bases are TGTGCCAGCAGCTGGGCCCCCACAGATACGCAGTATTTT. Its protein is CASSWAPTDTQYF.

This clone was detected a few times. This rearrangement joins TRBV19 to TRBJ1-1, with D unresolved. Trimming stripped 2 bases from V and 6 bases from J, with 10 bases between. Germline-derived CDR1 and CDR2 are LNHDA and SQIVND (reference sequence). The CDR3 spans 13 residues. The DNA for the CDR3 is TGTGCCAGTAGTATAAGTGGGCCGTCTGAAGCTTTCTTT. Its translation is CASSISGPSEAFF.

The chain has TRBV5-8 and TRBJ1-1, with D uncertain. Trimming pared 2 bases from V and 4 bases from J, leaving 6 bases between. The CDR3 is made up of 12 amino acids. From germline, CDR1 is SGHTS and CDR2 YDEGEE. CDR3 sequence: CASSFRGTEAFF. CDR3 DNA sequence: TGTGCCAGCAGCTTCCGGGGCACTGAAGCTTTCTTT.

This chain uses TRBV2 with TRBJ1-2; 7 bases map to TRBD1. From germline, CDR1 is SNHLY and CDR2 FYNNEI. The CDR3 is made up of 13 amino acids. J gave up 4 bases and V 8 bases, and 7 bases lay outside the gene matches. In nucleotides, the CDR3 is TGTGCCAGCCCCGGGACAGATCCCTATGGCTACACCTTC. It encodes CASPGTDPYGYTF.

The CDR3 loop is CASSGGLDTDTQYF. DNA for the CDR3: TGTGCCAGCTCAGGCGGGCTAGACACAGATACGCAGTATTTT. This chain joins TRBV7-3 and TRBJ2-3, with a weak D call TRBD2 (5 bases). V was clipped by 8 bases and J by 2 bases, with 14 bases between them. Looked up from germline, CDR1 is SGHTA and CDR2 is FQGTGA. This CDR3 has 14 residues.

The chain has TRBV13 and TRBJ2-1, with D unclear. Germline V gene sequence: CDR1 PRHDT, CDR2 FYEKMQ (reference sequence). Between the trimmed V and J ends, which lost 1 base and 3 bases, there was a span of 10 bases. CDR3 length: 15 amino acids. CDR3 in DNA: TGTGCCAGCAGCTTAGCTGTGGAGAGCTACAATGAGCAGTTCTTC. Encoded protein: CASSLAVESYNEQFF.

As concerns this clone: The junction departs from the called germline gene at one end, perhaps through a read error. The V and J genes are TRBV2 and TRBJ2-4, with a tentative D call TRBD1 (6 bases). Germline loops: CDR1 SNHLY, CDR2 FYNNEI. This CDR3 spans 14 amino acids. The CDR3 bases are TGTGCCACCAGTGGGGGCCAGGCGGTGAACATTCAGTACTTC. It translates to CATSGGQAVNIQYF.

This clone appeared a single time. In nucleotides, the CDR3 is TGTGCCAGCAGCGTAGGGACAGGGAACACTGAAGCTTTCTTT. Its translation: CASSVGTGNTEAFF. The V call is TRBV9, the J call TRBJ1-1; 7 nucleotides line up with TRBD1. The CDR3 is made up of 14 amino acids. With 0 bases clipped from V and 1 base from J, the junction kept 0 bases outside the gene matches. Germline CDR1 and CDR2: SGDLS and YYNGEE.

The chain couples TRBV6-5 to TRBJ1-2; perhaps TRBD1 as D (6 bases). V dropped 5 bases and J dropped 8 bases, with 9 bases sitting between them. The CDR3 is made up of 11 amino acids. Germline V gene sequence: CDR1 MNHEY, CDR2 SVGAGI. CDR3 sequence reads: CASSGGGGYTF. The CDR3 DNA follows: TGTGCCAGCAGTGGGGGGGGCGGCTACACCTTC.

The chain recombines TRBV5-4 with TRBJ1-2; 10 bases align to TRBD1. V lost 7 bases to trimming and J lost 9 bases; unmatched junction nucleotides: 9. Germline V CDR1 and CDR2: SGHNT, YYREEE (reference sequence). This CDR3 has 13 residues. The CDR3 DNA sequence: TGTGCCAGCCTAGAGCGGGACAGGGGAAGCTACACCTTC. This codes for CASLERDRGSYTF.

This clone was seen more than once but under ten times. The rearrangement joins TRBV5-6 to TRBJ2-7; 10 bases match TRBD2. V lost 2 bases and J lost 3; bases outside the gene matches: 2. Per germline, CDR1 SGHDT and CDR2 YYEEEE. CDR3 length: 14 residues. The DNA for the CDR3 is TGTGCCAGCAGCTTCCCTAGCGGGGGCTACGAGCAGTACTTC. Protein product: CASSFPSGGYEQYF.

The chain joins TRBV5-4 to TRBJ1-1; D remains ambiguous. The V and J ends lost 1 base and 1 base respectively, with 8 bases between them. This CDR3 spans 14 amino acids. CDR1 and CDR2 (germline): SGHNT, YYREEE (reference sequence). CDR3 region: CASSLRGQNTEAFF. CDR3 in DNA: TGTGCCAGCAGCTTGAGAGGGCAGAACACTGAAGCTTTCTTT.